This T cell receptor (beta chain) derives from a study of vaccination and CD4 T cells after COVID-19. Overall study: Overlapping spike peptides served as the stimulus for the cells. These peptides came from SARS-CoV-2 and from the common cold coronaviruses HCoV-NL63, HCoV-OC43 and HCoV-229E. Whole-study findings and limits: Median reactive clonotypes, those recognizing SARS-CoV-2, rose from about 22 to 38, not significantly.

As for treatment: approximately 9-day PBMC culture with coronavirus spike peptide pools or control peptides (ViraFEST assay). ViraFEST enlarged antigen-specific T cell populations with peptide pools and afterwards sequenced TCRs. Researchers used the Oncomine TCR Beta short-read assay to sequence DNA from cultured CD4+ T cells. One entry per CDR3 protein results from TCRdb running MiXCR on the PCR reads. The sample consists of roughly 15,000 distinct CDR3 sequences, around three fifths of them appearing once. On this clonotype itself: Antigen unknown.

CDR1 is MGHRA and CDR2 is YSYEKL in the germline V gene. Trimming stripped 3 bases from V and 7 bases from J, with 13 bases between. The CDR3 sequence is 15 residues long. This receptor was obtained from a human donor who had recovered from COVID-19. The chain uses TRBV4-1 and TRBJ1-6; maybe TRBD1 (5 bases). This material consisted of CD4+ T cells from blood, cultured in vitro, taken after SARS-CoV-2 vaccination. The CDR3 region is CASSHDRTKNSPLHF. Here the CDR3 DNA reads TGCGCCAGCAGCCATGACCGGACAAAAAATTCACCCCTCCACTTT.